One sample yielded the 23 T cell receptor beta chains listed below, sequenced in a study of blood T cell repertoires in COVID-19. The protocol was immunoSEQ multiplex PCR, while the TCRdb copy is restricted to in-frame clones and leaves out a portion. Altogether about 130,000 clones are present, roughly 80% being singletons, with the ten largest covering 3%. Sequencing was performed on peripheral blood. The receptors originated from a woman older than 75 with acute or convalescent COVID-19.

The chain combines TRBV6-1 with TRBJ2-2; 7 bases align to TRBD2. Per the germline V gene, CDR1 is MNHNS and CDR2 is SASEGT. CDR3 length: 16 residues. Germline trimming cut 1 base from V and 3 bases from J; bases unmatched to any gene: 5. The CDR3 here is CASSEVASGYTGELFF. CDR3 sequence (DNA): TGTGCCAGCAGTGAAGTTGCTAGCGGTTACACCGGGGAGCTGTTTTTT.

This clone was recorded only once. The chain couples TRBV6-4 to TRBJ1-2; TRBD1 is a possible D gene (6 bases). The length of the CDR3 is 15 residues. Trimming stripped 5 bases from V and 6 bases from J, with 19 bases between. Per the germline V gene, CDR1 is MRHNA and CDR2 is SNTAGT. CDR3 in DNA: TGTGCCAGCAGTCGCTCTATACAGGGTATCGATGGCTACACCTTC. Its protein product is CASSRSIQGIDGYTF.

This chain uses TRBV30 with TRBJ2-7, with 8 bases matching TRBD1. This CDR3 has 14 amino acids. Germline CDR1 and CDR2: GTSNPN and SVGIG (reference sequence). V lost 2 bases, J lost 2 bases, and 5 bases stayed unmatched. The CDR3, as DNA: TGTGCCTGGAGTACGGCAGGGGGCACCTACGAGCAGTACTTC. As protein: CAWSTAGGTYEQYF.

This chain connects TRBV3-1 (or the pseudogene TRBV3-2) to TRBJ1-5; D perhaps matches TRBD1 (6 bases). The CDR3 runs 16 residues. Trimming left V 5 bases short and J 3 bases short, with 17 bases between. Germline V lookup: CDR1 LGHDT, CDR2 YNNKEL (reference sequence). DNA of the CDR3: TGTGCCAGCAGCTTTAGCCTAGGACAGCTCAATCAGCCCCAGCATTTT. Its translation is CASSFSLGQLNQPQHF.

This clone has more than one count but fewer than ten. The chain combines TRBV27 with TRBJ1-4; D possibly corresponds to TRBD1 (6 bases). This CDR3 is built from 13 residues. The ends were cut back, 4 bases at V and 7 bases at J, with 10 bases in the middle. Germline CDR1 reads MNHEY; CDR2 reads SMNVEV (reference sequence). For the CDR3, the DNA is TGTGCCAGCAGTTCACAGGGTCCTGAAAAACTGTTTTTT. This sequence encodes CASSSQGPEKLFF.

This clone has a handful of counts. The V gene is TRBV6-2 or TRBV6-3, the J gene TRBJ1-1, with 8 bases that match TRBD1. With 6 bases clipped from V and 4 bases from J, the junction kept 13 bases outside the gene matches. The CDR3 sequence is 16 residues long. The germline CDR1 and CDR2 sequences are MNHEY and SVGEGT. The chain's CDR3 is CASSQRQGRGTTEAFF. CDR3 nucleotide sequence: TGTGCCAGCAGCCAAAGACAGGGGAGGGGGACCACTGAAGCTTTCTTT.

This chain uses TRBV14 with TRBJ1-3; D uncertain. Germline CDR1 reads SGHDN; CDR2 reads FVKESK. The CDR3 sequence is 14 residues long. The germline V and J ends were trimmed by 2 bases and 4 bases, with 9 bases remaining between them. CDR3 DNA sequence: TGTGCCAGCAGCCAAAGCCGCGGCGGAAACACCATATATTTT. Encoded protein: CASSQSRGGNTIYF.

The rearrangement links TRBV7-3 to TRBJ1-4; possible D gene TRBD1, 5 bases. Germline V gene sequence: CDR1 SGHTA, CDR2 FQGTGA. This CDR3 has 15 amino acids. Trimming cost V 5 bases and J 8 bases, with 18 bases left between them. The CDR3: CASSPGGAQSEKLFF. CDR3 DNA sequence: TGTGCCAGCAGCCCCGGGGGAGCCCAGAGCGAAAAACTGTTTTTT.

The chain uses TRBV13 and TRBJ1-5; no clear D. CDR3 size: 14 residues. Trimming cost V 0 bases and J 2 bases, with 5 bases left between them. Germline CDR1 and CDR2: PRHDT and FYEKMQ (reference sequence). In nucleotides, the CDR3 is TGTGCCAGCAGCTTAGGCCAGGGCAATCAGCCCCAGCATTTT. Encoded protein: CASSLGQGNQPQHF. Supplemented by reference TRBV13 and TRBJ1-5, the full variable domain reads AAGVIQSPRHLIKEKRETATLKCYPIPRHDTVYWYQQGPGQDPQFLISFYEKMQSDKGSIPDRFSAQQFSDYHSELNMSSLELGDSALYFCASSLGQGNQPQHFGDGTRLSIL.

This chain links TRBV6-5 with TRBJ2-5, with a weak D call TRBD1 (6 bases). The length of the CDR3 is 13 residues. Trimming shortened V by 7 bases and J by 6 bases, and 15 bases separated the two germline ends. The germline V gene encodes CDR1 MNHEY and CDR2 SVGAGI. CDR3 residues: CASTPDSTKTQYF. The DNA for the CDR3 is TGTGCCAGCACCCCGGACAGCACCAAGACCCAGTACTTC.

The chain uses TRBV6-4 and TRBJ2-3, with 8 bases identical to TRBD1. With V trimmed by 6 bases and J by 14 bases, 4 bases remained unmatched. CDR1 is MRHNA, CDR2 SNTAGT, per germline. The CDR3 is 10 residues long. CDR3 sequence: CASSDRGTYF. The CDR3 bases are TGTGCCAGCAGCGACAGGGGCACGTATTTT.

In its sample, this clone was seen a few times. The chain is built from TRBV11-2 and TRBJ2-3; 8 bases align to TRBD1. Germline V CDR1 and CDR2: SGHAT, FQNNGV. The CDR3 totals 19 residues. V lost 1 base to trimming and J lost 0 bases; unmatched junction nucleotides: 12. CDR3 DNA: TGTGCCAGCAGCTTAGGGTTCGGACAGGGCCCTTCTAGCACAGATACGCAGTATTTT. Translating gives CASSLGFGQGPSSTDTQYF. Together with reference TRBV11-2 and TRBJ2-3, the CDR3 gives the full variable domain: EAGVAQSPRYKIIEKRQSVAFWCNPISGHATLYWYQQILGQGPKLLIQFQNNGVVDDSQLPKDRFSAERLKGVDSTLKIQPAKLEDSAVYLCASSLGFGQGPSSTDTQYFGPGTRLTVL.

This clone turned up a few times. The rearrangement links TRBV7-3 to TRBJ1-1, with D maybe TRBD1 (5 bases). V lost 6 bases and J 3 bases, leaving 11 bases between the germline ends. Germline CDR1 reads SGHTA; CDR2 reads FQGTGA. The CDR3 totals 13 residues. Written as DNA, the CDR3 is TGTGCCAGCAGTTACGGGGGATACACTGAAGCTTTCTTT. Translated: CASSYGGYTEAFF.

This clone is classed as medium-sized. The CDR3 here is CASSLGQVGMHYEQYF. CDR3 coding DNA: TGTGCCAGCAGCTTAGGACAGGTCGGGATGCACTACGAGCAGTACTTC. The V call is TRBV5-6, the J call TRBJ2-7, with 7 bases aligning to TRBD1. V was pared by 2 bases and J by 3 bases, with 11 bases of the junction left unmatched. CDR3 length: 16 amino acids. Germline V gene data show CDR1 as SGHDT and CDR2 as YYEEEE.

This chain links TRBV18 with TRBJ2-1, with 8 bases fitting TRBD2. The CDR3 totals 16 residues. Germline lookup yields CDR1 KGHSH and CDR2 LQKENI. J lost 4 bases, V lost 0 bases, and 5 bases had no gene match. CDR3 nucleotide sequence: TGTGCCAGCTCACCACCGGGCGGGGGGTTTTACAATGAGCAGTTCTTC. As protein: CASSPPGGGFYNEQFF.

The chain joins TRBV7-9 to TRBJ2-2, with D perhaps matching TRBD1 (5 bases). The CDR3 is 14 residues long. V was pared by 1 base and J by 6 bases, with 9 bases between. The germline V gene has CDR1 SEHNR and CDR2 FQNEAQ (reference sequence). In DNA, the CDR3 is TGTGCCAGCAGCTTAGTTAGGGGATCCGGGGAGCTGTTTTTT. Protein sequence: CASSLVRGSGELFF.

The genes are TRBV12-2 and TRBJ2-1; TRBD1 is the table's D call and was not checked against the DNA. TRBV12-2 is a pseudogene segment. The CDR3 is 17 amino acids. The CDR3 here is CASRPLGRQGPDNEQFF. DNA for the CDR3: TGTGCAAGTCGCCCCCTCGGCAGACAGGGGCCAGACAATGAGCAGTTCTTC.

This clone came up once. The V gene is TRBV28, the J gene TRBJ2-5; a possible D gene is TRBD1 (6 bases). The CDR3 has 16 amino acids. Trimming left V 6 bases short and J 2 bases short, with 19 bases between. Looked up from germline, CDR1 is MDHEN and CDR2 is SYDVKM. The CDR3 loop reads CASRAAVVRGQETQYF. The CDR3 DNA reads TGTGCCAGCAGAGCCGCCGTCGTCAGGGGACAAGAGACCCAGTACTTC. Together with reference TRBV28 and TRBJ2-5, the CDR3 gives the full variable domain: DVKVTQSSRYLVKRTGEKVFLECVQDMDHENMFWYRQDPGLGLRLIYFSYDVKMKEKGDIPEGYSVSREKKERFSLILESASTNQTSMYLCASRAAVVRGQETQYFGPGTRLLVL.

This clone was found once. The V call is TRBV7-6, the J call TRBJ1-5; D is uncertain. Between the trimmed V and J ends, which lost 2 bases and 1 base, there was a span of 9 bases. The CDR3 covers 15 residues. Germline V gives CDR1 SGHVS, CDR2 FNYEAQ. CDR3 sequence (DNA): TGTGCCAGCAGCTTATCCGACGGGAGCAATCAGCCCCAGCATTTT. Translation: CASSLSDGSNQPQHF. The entire variable domain, with the rest obtained from reference TRBV7-6 and TRBJ1-5, is as follows: GAGVSQSPRYKVTKRGQDVALRCDPISGHVSLYWYRQALGQGPEFLTYFNYEAQQDKSGLPNDRFSAERPEGSISTLTIQRTEQRDSAMYRCASSLSDGSNQPQHFGDGTRLSIL.

A note on this clone: The junction shows a germline mismatch at one end, possibly a read error. CDR3 in amino acids: CASSLDRVNIEAFF. In DNA, the CDR3 is TGTGCCAGCAGCTTAGACAGGGTAAACATTGAAGCTTTCTTT. The rearrangement uses TRBV7-9 and TRBJ1-1, with D possibly matching TRBD1 (6 bases). The germline V gene has CDR1 SEHNR and CDR2 FQNEAQ (reference sequence). The CDR3 consists of 14 residues.

Of note for this clone: The sample contains more than one DNA sequence encoding this CDR3. This sequence joins TRBV12-3 or TRBV12-4 and TRBJ1-5; D gene ambiguous. The CDR3 extends over 13 amino acids. V gave up 3 bases and J gave up 5 bases, with 8 bases separating them. This chain's CDR3 is CASSFTSDQPQHF. The CDR3 bases are TGTGCCAGCAGTTTCACGAGTGATCAGCCCCAGCATTTT.

This clone showed up just a few times. The chain combines TRBV11-2 with TRBJ2-5; a weak D match, TRBD2 (6 bases). The V and J ends lost 1 base and 4 bases respectively, with 10 bases between them. The CDR3 totals 14 residues. Germline values: CDR1 SGHAT, CDR2 FQNNGV. CDR3 DNA sequence: TGTGCCAGCAGCTTAGGCACGCGGGGAGAGACCCAGTACTTC. The encoded protein is CASSLGTRGETQYF.

The rearrangement links TRBV19 to TRBJ2-7; no reliable D call. In germline, CDR1 is LNHDA, CDR2 SQIVND (reference sequence). The CDR3 sequence is 15 residues long. V was cut by 5 bases and J by 0 bases, with 14 bases left in between. CDR3 DNA: TGTGCCAGTAGTCCGCACCTCAGGAACTCCTACGAGCAGTACTTC. Amino acids: CASSPHLRNSYEQYF. The full variable domain, completed using reference TRBV19 and TRBJ2-7, is DGGITQSPKYLFRKEGQNVTLSCEQNLNHDAMYWYRQDPGQGLRLIYYSQIVNDFQKGDIAEGYSVSREKKESFPLTVTSAQKNPTAFYLCASSPHLRNSYEQYFGPGTRLTVT.